A selection of T cell receptor beta chains follows, all from one sample in a study of T cell repertoires in cytomegalovirus infection. No antigen has been identified for these receptors. TCRdb passed the reads through MiXCR, listing each CDR3 protein once. Among around 300,000 distinct CDR3 sequences, 25% were seen once, and the ten largest hold approximately 12%. Sequenced here: cultured PBMCs, sampled from culture after CMV antigen stimulation. The receptor set was obtained from a human donor in good health (CMV status not recorded). Some clones in this sample may be carry-over from other donors' samples. CDR3s include the opening cysteine and the closing phenylalanine or tryptophan. The order of the fields is V gene, J gene, D gene, clone size, CDR3 protein, CDR3 DNA. The D gene is left open where the match is weak. A row's size may be missing; if present it is once, few, many or a size class.

>TRBV14|TRBJ2-5|NA|NA
CASSQDRGIQETQYF
TGTGCCAGCAGCCAAGATCGGGGGATCCAGGAGACCCAGTACTTC
>TRBV7-8|TRBJ2-1|NA|many
CASSLLGDEQFF
TGTGCCAGCAGCTTACTAGGCGATGAGCAGTTCTTC
>TRBV28|TRBJ1-1|NA|NA
CASSLWGGTKNPEAFF
TGTGCCAGCAGTTTATGGGGAGGGACAAAAAACCCTGAAGCTTTCTTT
>TRBV4-2|TRBJ2-7|TRBD2|NA
CASSQDKLAGELYYEQYF
TGTGCCAGCAGCCAAGATAAACTAGCGGGAGAACTCTACTACGAGCAGTACTTC
>TRBV7-4|TRBJ2-5|NA|NA
CASSSGGNHPGETQYF
TGTGCCAGCAGCTCAGGGGGGAATCACCCCGGCGAGACCCAGTACTTC
>TRBV7-2|TRBJ1-4|NA|many
CASSPQGGEKLFF
TGTGCCAGCAGCCCGCAGGGTGGAGAAAAACTGTTTTTT
>TRBV19|TRBJ1-2|NA|few
CASSRLTEINYGYTF
TGTGCCAGTAGCCGCTTGACAGAGATTAACTATGGCTACACCTTC
>TRBV20-1|TRBJ2-1|TRBD1|few
CSADTGQGEGWGEQFF
TGCAGTGCTGACACGGGACAGGGGGAGGGATGGGGTGAGCAGTTCTTC
>TRBV7-2|TRBJ1-5|TRBD1|NA
CASGDRGAQPQHF
TGTGCCAGCGGAGACAGGGGCGCTCAGCCCCAGCATTTT
>TRBV19|TRBJ1-5|TRBD1|few
CASSGDRGGNQPQHF
TGTGCCAGTAGTGGTGACAGGGGTGGCAATCAGCCCCAGCATTTT
>TRBV29-1|TRBJ2-1|TRBD1|NA
CSVHNRDRGDEQFF
TGCAGCGTCCATAACCGGGACAGGGGCGATGAGCAGTTCTTC
>TRBV7-9|TRBJ1-3|NA|few
CASGPRGEAGNTIYF
TGTGCCAGCGGACCTCGTGGAGAGGCTGGAAACACCATATATTTT
>TRBV6-2/TRBV6-3|TRBJ1-1|NA|NA
CASSWSGQAFF
TGTGCCAGCAGTTGGTCTGGGCAAGCTTTCTTT
>TRBV12-3/TRBV12-4|TRBJ1-1|NA|once
CASHPPNTEAFF
TGTGCCAGTCACCCGCCGAACACTGAAGCTTTCTTT
>TRBV7-3|TRBJ2-2|NA|NA
CASGAAGRGTGELFF
TGTGCCAGCGGCGCCGCAGGCCGCGGCACCGGGGAGCTGTTTTTT
>TRBV7-2|TRBJ2-7|TRBD1|many
CASSPQGAPFFEQYF
TGTGCCAGCAGCCCCCAGGGGGCTCCGTTTTTCGAGCAGTACTTC